This T cell receptor (beta chain) was recorded in a study of post-analysis software for immune sequencing data. Study details: The patients showed relapsing-remitting, secondary progressive and progressive-relapsing multiple sclerosis courses.

cDNA libraries of TCR beta carried unique molecular identifiers. TCRdb redid the calling of the PCR reads with MiXCR, one entry per CDR3 protein. In the table there are about 820,000 distinct CDR3 sequences, around 50% of which are singletons. Study-wide points: Comparison with controls showed significantly lower normalized Chao1 diversity in multiple sclerosis patients. Patients used several TRBV segments, including TRBV5-6, TRBV5-1 and TRBV20-1, more often than controls.

V lost 5 bases to trimming and J lost 8 bases; unmatched junction nucleotides: 7. The CDR3 spans 13 residues. Germline CDR1 SQVTM, CDR2 ANQGSEA. A remark on this clonotype: Its specificity is not known.

The material sequenced was blood. The sequence was collected from a girl aged 5 to 17 with multiple sclerosis. V gene TRBV29-1 combines with J gene TRBJ2-4, with 9 bases that match TRBD2. The CDR3 DNA reads TGCAGCGTTAGGCGGGGGGGCTCGGACATTCAGTACTTC. It is translated as CSVRRGGSDIQYF.